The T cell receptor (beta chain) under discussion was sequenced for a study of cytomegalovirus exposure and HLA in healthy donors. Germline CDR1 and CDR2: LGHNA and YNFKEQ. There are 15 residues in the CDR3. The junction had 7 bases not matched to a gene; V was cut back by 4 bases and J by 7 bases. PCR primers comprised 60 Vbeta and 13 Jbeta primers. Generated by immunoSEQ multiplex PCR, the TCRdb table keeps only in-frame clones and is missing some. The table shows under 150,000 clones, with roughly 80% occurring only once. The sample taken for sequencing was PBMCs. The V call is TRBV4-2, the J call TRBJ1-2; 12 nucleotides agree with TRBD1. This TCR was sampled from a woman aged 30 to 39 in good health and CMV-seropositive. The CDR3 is CASSPPGQGAFGYTF. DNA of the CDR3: TGTGCCAGCAGCCCTCCGGGACAGGGGGCGTTTGGCTACACCTTC.